These 25 T cell receptor beta chains share one sample of origin, sequenced in a study of molecular identifiers for immune sequencing clone quantification. TCRdb re-derived calls from the PCR reads in MiXCR, one entry per CDR3 protein. The repertoire holds nearly 650,000 distinct CDR3 sequences, with about 25% as singletons. The specimen was naive CD8+ T cells from blood, with Jurkat cell RNA spiked in. The subset here: FACS-sorted CD8+CD4-CCR7+CD45RA+ naive T cells. These receptors all come from a human donor in good health. Some libraries in this study had Jurkat cell RNA spiked in.

There are many counts of this clonotype. The J gene is TRBJ2-5, the V gene TRBV5-1; D is ambiguous. The CDR3 spans 12 residues. The V end lost 0 bases, the J end lost 5 bases, and 5 bases lay between the germline ends. The germline gives CDR1 SGHRS, CDR2 YFSETQ. The CDR3 spells CASSLDSETQYF. The CDR3, as DNA: TGCGCCAGCAGCTTGGATTCGGAGACCCAGTACTTC.

DNA for the CDR3: TGTGCCAGCAGTCCCGCGGGACAGGACACAGATACGCAGTATTTT. Translated: CASSPAGQDTDTQYF. V gene TRBV27 combines with J gene TRBJ2-3; 8 nucleotides align to TRBD1. The CDR3 has 15 residues. The germline CDR1 and CDR2 sequences are MNHEY and SMNVEV (reference sequence). The junction had 6 bases not matched to a gene; V was cut back by 5 bases and J by 2 bases.

This clonotype was detected many times. CDR3 nucleotides: TGCAGTGCTAGAGAGGGACTAGCGGTCTCCTACGAGCAGTACTTC. This gives the protein CSAREGLAVSYEQYF. The chain employs TRBV20-1 and TRBJ2-7; 11 nucleotides agree with TRBD2. Germline V CDR1 and CDR2: DFQATT, SNEGSKA (reference sequence). This CDR3 comprises 15 residues. Trimming cost V 0 bases and J 0 bases; bases outside gene matches: 1.

The DNA of the CDR3 is TGCGCCAGCAGCTTACGACAGGGGCGGGAGCAGTACTTC. Translating gives CASSLRQGREQYF. V usage is TRBV4-3 and J usage is TRBJ2-7; TRBD1 matches 8 bases. Germline V gene data show CDR1 as LGHNA and CDR2 as YSLEER. Unmatched junction bases numbered 7, after V lost 5 bases and J lost 7 bases. The CDR3 has 13 residues.

This clonotype was observed many times. The chain employs TRBV20-1 and TRBJ2-7; 10 nucleotides line up with TRBD2. Germline CDR1 and CDR2: DFQATT and SNEGSKA (reference sequence). This CDR3 region has 15 residues. After removal of 3 bases from V and 3 bases from J, the junction contained 8 bases not matched to a gene. The CDR3 nucleotides read TGCAGTGCTAGCCATCCCGGGACTAGCGACTACGAGCAGTACTTC. It yields the protein CSASHPGTSDYEQYF.

This clonotype was seen more than once but under ten times. The J gene is TRBJ2-1, the V gene TRBV7-3, with D possibly being TRBD1 or TRBD2 (7 bases each). CDR3 length: 14 residues. Trimming cost V 2 bases and J 9 bases, with 14 bases left between them. Germline lookup yields CDR1 SGHTA and CDR2 FQGTGA. The CDR3 DNA is TGTGCCAGCAGCTTAGAGGGGGCGGGGGTTGAGCAGTTCTTC. Amino acids: CASSLEGAGVEQFF. Variable domain in full (rest from reference TRBV7-3 and TRBJ2-1): GAGVSQTPSNKVTEKGKYVELRCDPISGHTALYWYRQSLGQGPEFLIYFQGTGAADDSGLPNDRFFAVRPEGSVSTLKIQRTERGDSAVYLCASSLEGAGVEQFFGPGTRLTVL.

The chain combines TRBV27 with TRBJ2-5; TRBD2 is a possible D gene (5 bases). This CDR3 spans 14 amino acids. Germline V gene sequence: CDR1 MNHEY, CDR2 SMNVEV (reference sequence). V lost 4 bases to trimming and J lost 1 base, with 10 bases between them. CDR3 nucleotide sequence: TGTGCCAGCAGTTCCCGGGGAAGCCAAGAGACCCAGTACTTC. Its translation: CASSSRGSQETQYF.

This clonotype appeared many times. This chain joins TRBV7-9 and TRBJ2-3; D gene ambiguous. Germline V CDR1 and CDR2: SEHNR, FQNEAQ (reference sequence). The CDR3 sequence is 14 residues long. Trimming left V 0 bases short and J 0 bases short, with 4 bases between. As DNA, the CDR3 is TGTGCCAGCAGCTTAGCGGGAAGCACAGATACGCAGTATTTT. Translated: CASSLAGSTDTQYF.

About this clonotype: The CDR3 does not close with the conserved phenylalanine or tryptophan, likely indicating a read error. This chain joins TRBV29-1 and TRBJ2-5; TRBD2 might be the D (5 bases). Germline V lookup: CDR1 SQVTM, CDR2 ANQGSEA. CDR3 length equals 14 residues. The V end lost 7 bases, the J end lost 5 bases, and 20 bases lay between the germline ends. This chain's CDR3 is CSALGSWTGETQYL. As DNA, the CDR3 is TGCAGCGCCCTCGGTAGCTGGACGGGGGAGACCCAGTACCTC.

This clonotype was seen a handful of times. The J gene is TRBJ2-3, the V gene TRBV3-1; possible D gene TRBD2, 5 bases. V lost 0 bases and J 2 bases, leaving 15 bases between the germline ends. Germline V gene data show CDR1 as LGHDT and CDR2 as YNNKEL (reference sequence). This CDR3 region has 17 residues. CDR3 coding DNA: TGTGCCAGCAGCCAAGATGACGGGGTAAGAGACACAGATACGCAGTATTTT. Translation gives CASSQDDGVRDTDTQYF.

The V and J genes are TRBV3-1 and TRBJ2-1, with 11 nucleotides matching TRBD2. The CDR3 has 16 amino acids. Germline CDR1 is LGHDT and CDR2 is YNNKEL (reference sequence). Trimming at V came to 4 bases and at J to 9 bases, leaving 11 bases not matched to a gene. The CDR3 protein is CASSRSSGGPFTEQFF. The CDR3 bases are TGTGCCAGCAGCCGGTCTAGCGGGGGGCCTTTCACTGAGCAGTTCTTC.

V usage is TRBV7-8 and J usage is TRBJ2-3; no reliable D call. There are 15 residues in the CDR3. Germline V gene data show CDR1 as SGHVS and CDR2 as FQNEAQ. Deletions cut 0 bases from V and 2 bases from J, with 9 bases between. The CDR3 region has the DNA TGTGCCAGCAGCTTAGCGGGATATCCCACAGATACGCAGTATTTT. This codes for CASSLAGYPTDTQYF.

This clonotype was recorded many times. The J gene is TRBJ1-1, the V gene TRBV6-2 or TRBV6-3, with D hard to call. The CDR3 sequence is 11 residues long. The germline gives CDR1 MNHEY, CDR2 SVGEGT. V lost 2 bases and J lost 7, with 5 bases in between. CDR3 coding DNA: TGTGCCAGCAGTTACCCGAATGAAGCTTTCTTT. Translating it yields CASSYPNEAFF.

V usage is TRBV27 and J usage is TRBJ2-3; TRBD2 aligns across 13 bases. The germline CDR1 and CDR2 sequences are MNHEY and SMNVEV (reference sequence). Trimming cost V 5 bases and J 3 bases; bases outside gene matches: 11. The CDR3 totals 18 residues. The CDR3 spells CASSPRGLAGTITDTQYF. In nucleotides, the CDR3 is TGTGCCAGCAGTCCGCGGGGACTAGCGGGGACAATAACAGATACGCAGTATTTT.

This clonotype was seen repeatedly, ten times or more. The chain combines TRBV6-6 with TRBJ1-1, with D possibly TRBD1 on 5 matching bases. Germline-derived CDR1 and CDR2 are MNHNY and SVGAGI (reference sequence). The CDR3 has 12 residues. The germline V and J ends were trimmed by 7 bases and 4 bases, with 10 bases remaining between them. CDR3 sequence: CASTDRGTEAFF. For the CDR3, the DNA is TGTGCCAGCACTGACAGAGGCACTGAAGCTTTCTTT.

This clonotype was counted a few times. The chain carries TRBV7-8 and TRBJ1-2, with a tentative D call TRBD1 (5 bases). The CDR3 contains 15 residues. Trimming removed 1 base at V and 6 bases at J, with 15 bases between. Germline CDR1 is SGHVS and CDR2 is FQNEAQ. The CDR3 loop is CASSLVPREYNGYTF. The CDR3 DNA reads as TGTGCCAGCAGCTTAGTACCCAGGGAGTACAATGGCTACACCTTC.

This clonotype was counted many times. The chain carries TRBV28 and TRBJ1-5; D may be TRBD1 (5 bases). V was pared by 3 bases and J by 0 bases, with 9 bases between. CDR3 length: 15 amino acids. CDR1 and CDR2 (germline): MDHEN, SYDVKM. The CDR3: CASSFSGNSNQPQHF. Here the CDR3 DNA reads TGTGCCAGCAGTTTCTCAGGGAATAGCAATCAGCCCCAGCATTTT. The variable domain in full, with the rest retrieved from reference TRBV28 and TRBJ1-5, is DVKVTQSSRYLVKRTGEKVFLECVQDMDHENMFWYRQDPGLGLRLIYFSYDVKMKEKGDIPEGYSVSREKKERFSLILESASTNQTSMYLCASSFSGNSNQPQHFGDGTRLSIL.

The chain recombines TRBV11-2 with TRBJ2-7; 12 nucleotides match TRBD2. J was trimmed by 2 bases and V by 4 bases; bases with no gene match: 6. There are 16 residues in the CDR3. Germline V gene sequence: CDR1 SGHAT, CDR2 FQNNGV. CDR3 amino acids: CASSSGLAGPPYEQYF. DNA for the CDR3: TGTGCCAGCAGCTCAGGACTAGCGGGACCACCCTACGAGCAGTACTTC.

This clonotype appeared a few times. This chain uses TRBV20-1 with TRBJ2-1; TRBD2 matches at 7 bases. J was trimmed by 8 bases and V by 7 bases; bases with no gene match: 11. Germline CDR1 DFQATT, CDR2 SNEGSKA (reference sequence). This CDR3 contains 13 residues. Here the CDR3 reads CSGGGGTFDEQFF. CDR3 nucleotides: TGCAGTGGAGGCGGGGGAACTTTTGATGAGCAGTTCTTC.

For this clonotype: A read error is possible here, since a much larger clone lies one base away. This chain uses TRBV5-6 with TRBJ1-1, with D possibly being TRBD1 (5 bases). The length of the CDR3 is 17 residues. V was trimmed by 0 bases and J by 0 bases, leaving 15 bases between them. CDR1 is SGHDT, CDR2 YYEEEE, per germline. The CDR3 here is CASSLGLGDGMNTEAFF. The DNA for the CDR3 is TGTGCCAGCAGCTTGGGACTGGGGGATGGAATGAACACTGAAGCTTTCTTT.

In this sample, this clonotype turned up many times. V and J are TRBV20-1 and TRBJ2-6; D not resolved. V dropped 1 base and J dropped 0 bases, with 10 bases sitting between them. Germline V gene lookup returns CDR1 DFQATT and CDR2 SNEGSKA (reference sequence). This CDR3 spans 16 amino acids. Written as DNA, the CDR3 is TGCAGTGCTAGAGCCCCAAGGGACTCTGGGGCCAACGTCCTGACTTTC. It is translated as CSARAPRDSGANVLTF.

DNA of the CDR3: TGTGCCAGCAGCTTGGAGTGGACTAGCGGGAGAGTTTTGAGAGATACGCAGTATTTT. Protein product: CASSLEWTSGRVLRDTQYF. V and J are TRBV5-6 and TRBJ2-3, with 13 bases aligning to TRBD2. The V segment lost 0 bases and the J segment 5 bases; nucleotides outside the gene matches: 12. Germline assignment: CDR1 SGHDT and CDR2 YYEEEE. There are 19 residues in the CDR3.

The CDR3 nucleotides read TGTGCCAGCAGCCCCCTACAGGGTGAATCCTACAATGAGCAGTTCTTC. This codes for CASSPLQGESYNEQFF. V usage is TRBV7-9 and J usage is TRBJ2-1, with a possible D match to TRBD1 (6 bases). This CDR3 spans 16 amino acids. Germline CDR1 and CDR2: SEHNR and FQNEAQ (reference sequence). V dropped 5 bases and J dropped 1 base, with 15 bases sitting between them. The variable domain in full, with the rest retrieved from reference TRBV7-9 and TRBJ2-1, is DTGVSQNPRHKITKRGQNVTFRCDPISEHNRLYWYRQTLGQGPEFLTYFQNEAQLEKSRLLSDRFSAERPKGSFSTLEIQRTEQGDSAMYLCASSPLQGESYNEQFFGPGTRLTVL.

In its sample, this clonotype was seen a few times. V usage is TRBV6-2 or TRBV6-3 and J usage is TRBJ1-1; D unclear. The CDR3 contains 11 residues. Trimming removed 7 bases at V and 4 bases at J, with 7 bases between. Looked up from germline, CDR1 is MNHEY and CDR2 is SVGEGT. This CDR3 reads CASIQATEAFF. The CDR3 DNA sequence: TGTGCCAGCATCCAGGCCACTGAAGCTTTCTTT.

This rearrangement joins TRBV7-2 to TRBJ2-5; D uncertain. V shed 9 bases and J shed 2 bases, with 4 bases lying between them. CDR1 and CDR2 from the germline V gene are SGHTA and FQGNSA. The CDR3 consists of 10 residues. The CDR3 protein is CARGQETQYF. CDR3 DNA: TGTGCCAGGGGTCAAGAGACCCAGTACTTC.